This T cell receptor (beta chain) was found in a study of shared clonotypes between healthy human individuals. Study-wide context: Plates per donor: three CD4 naive, three CD4 memory, two CD8 naive, one CD8 memory. Study-wide results and caveats: Clonotype sharing across donors was expected to vary with sequencing depth.

The assay used deep level. The protocol was immunoSEQ multiplex PCR, while the TCRdb copy is restricted to in-frame clones and leaves out a portion. The sample contains about 550,000 clones, around 95% of which appear only once. CD45RO-negative CD8 cells positively selected for CCR7 made up the naive population, which excluded terminally differentiated effector memory CD45RA+ cells. Per the germline V gene, CDR1 is SGHDT and CDR2 is YYEEEE. Trimming took off 6 bases at V and 4 bases at J, with 7 bases between the two ends. CDR3 length: 12 amino acids. A word on this clone: The target antigen is unknown.

The receptor comes from a woman aged 25 to 39 in good health. Material for sequencing was naive CD8+ T cells sorted from blood. This chain joins TRBV5-6 and TRBJ2-2; the D is unclear. CDR3 DNA: TGTGCCAGCACAGGTATCACCGGGGAGCTGTTTTTT. This encodes CASTGITGELFF.